One and the same sample provided the 17 T cell receptor beta chains below, sequenced in a study of shared clonotypes between healthy human individuals (TCRdb year 2020). The library was generated by the immunoSEQ multiplex PCR assay. TCRdb limited this immuneACCESS table to in-frame rearrangements with V and J called. A share of clones is missing; checked studies link under half to unresolved V genes, and the rest is unexplained. The sample table lists under 600,000 clones, roughly 97% of them with a count of one. Of the sample, roughly 0.055% falls within the top ten clones. The source material was naive CD4+ T cells sorted from blood. This sample's cell subset or site label indicates: CD45RA+ positively selected. Every receptor here comes from a woman aged 30 to 39 in good health.

The V and J genes are TRBV27 and TRBJ2-5; D might be TRBD1 (6 bases). Germline loops: CDR1 MNHEY, CDR2 SMNVEV (reference sequence). The CDR3 totals 12 residues. V lost 4 bases to trimming and J lost 9 bases, with 12 bases between them. The chain's CDR3 is CASSSGGEAQYF. DNA for the CDR3: TGTGCCAGCAGTTCTGGGGGCGAGGCCCAGTACTTC.

The chain joins TRBV7-8 to TRBJ2-7; D unresolved. Germline CDR1 reads SGHVS; CDR2 reads FQNEAQ. The CDR3 has 16 amino acids. The germline V and J ends were trimmed by 1 base and 2 bases, with 15 bases remaining between them. CDR3 sequence reads: CASSLVRSSPTYEQYF. CDR3 DNA sequence: TGTGCCAGCAGCTTAGTAAGATCATCACCAACCTACGAGCAGTACTTC.

The chain uses TRBV15 and TRBJ2-1, with 11 bases that match TRBD2. The germline gives CDR1 LNHNV, CDR2 YYDKDF (reference sequence). This CDR3 region has 21 residues. The V segment lost 0 bases and the J segment 0 bases; nucleotides outside the gene matches: 13. CDR3 sequence (DNA): TGTGCCACCAGCAGAGAACCGATCCCGGGACTAGCGGTAAACTCCTACAATGAGCAGTTCTTC. Its protein is CATSREPIPGLAVNSYNEQFF.

The J gene is TRBJ2-5, the V gene TRBV19; 9 bases are shared with TRBD1. J lost 2 bases, V lost 4 bases, and 8 bases had no gene match. Germline V gene data show CDR1 as LNHDA and CDR2 as SQIVND (reference sequence). The CDR3 runs to 16 residues. Written as DNA, the CDR3 is TGTGCCAGTAGTAGGACCGGGACAGGGACACAAGAGACCCAGTACTTC. Translated, it gives CASSRTGTGTQETQYF.

About this clone: Distinct nucleotide sequences in the sample also encode this CDR3. This chain links TRBV7-9 with TRBJ1-1; unclear D gene. The ends were cut back, 2 bases at V and 2 bases at J, with 6 bases in the middle. The CDR3 loop spans 13 amino acids. CDR1 and CDR2 (germline): SEHNR, FQNEAQ (reference sequence). The chain's CDR3 is CASSLQVNTEAFF. The DNA of the CDR3 is TGTGCCAGCAGCTTACAGGTAAACACTGAAGCTTTCTTT. Complete variable domain (other parts from reference TRBV7-9 and TRBJ1-1): DTGVSQNPRHKITKRGQNVTFRCDPISEHNRLYWYRQTLGQGPEFLTYFQNEAQLEKSRLLSDRFSAERPKGSFSTLEIQRTEQGDSAMYLCASSLQVNTEAFFGQGTRLTVV.

The V and J genes are TRBV28 and TRBJ2-7; 13 positions match TRBD2. This CDR3 has 16 amino acids. The germline V gene encodes CDR1 MDHEN and CDR2 SYDVKM. The V gene end was trimmed by 7 bases and the J gene end by 2 bases; junction bases not matched to a gene: 8. CDR3 protein: CASKGLAGQRPYEQYF. CDR3 DNA: TGTGCCAGCAAGGGACTAGCGGGACAGCGCCCCTACGAGCAGTACTTC.

V gene TRBV7-7 combines with J gene TRBJ2-1; either TRBD1 or TRBD2 may fit D (5 bases each). The CDR3 contains 14 residues. V shed 1 base and J shed 9 bases, with 13 bases lying between them. Germline CDR1 and CDR2: SSHAT and FNYEAQ (reference sequence). CDR3 region: CASSLDRGVGEQFF. The CDR3 DNA reads TGTGCCAGCAGCTTAGACCGGGGCGTTGGTGAGCAGTTCTTC.

This clone is a singleton in its sample. Here the CDR3 DNA reads TGTGCCAGTAGTGATCTAGCGGGGTACTACGAGCAGTACTTC. The encoded protein is CASSDLAGYYEQYF. The V and J genes are TRBV19 and TRBJ2-7; 9 nucleotides match TRBD2. Germline trimming cut 5 bases from V and 3 bases from J; bases unmatched to any gene: 5. The CDR3 is made up of 14 amino acids. Germline V CDR1 and CDR2: LNHDA, SQIVND (reference sequence).

The rearrangement links TRBV7-9 to TRBJ1-2; 8 bases align to TRBD1. The CDR3 runs to 14 residues. Germline CDR1 SEHNR, CDR2 FQNEAQ (reference sequence). With 5 bases clipped from V and 10 bases from J, the junction kept 12 bases outside the gene matches. CDR3 protein: CASSPGQGVEYYTF. CDR3 coding DNA: TGTGCCAGCAGCCCCGGACAGGGTGTAGAATACTACACCTTC.

This chain connects TRBV9 to TRBJ2-7, with 7 positions matching TRBD1. Per the germline V gene, CDR1 is SGDLS and CDR2 is YYNGEE. The CDR3 runs to 14 residues. V was pared by 1 base and J by 0 bases, with 1 base of the junction left unmatched. The CDR3 region is CASSVQGDSYEQYF. The CDR3 DNA sequence: TGTGCCAGCAGCGTACAGGGGGACTCCTACGAGCAGTACTTC.

This chain uses TRBV10-2 with TRBJ2-7; TRBD2 agrees at 7 bases. V was pared by 5 bases and J by 2 bases, with 6 bases of the junction left unmatched. Germline V gene lookup returns CDR1 WSHSY and CDR2 SAAADI. This CDR3 spans 14 amino acids. CDR3 DNA: TGCGCCAGCAGTCGGTTAGCGGGCCCCTACGAGCAGTACTTC. Its protein product is CASSRLAGPYEQYF.

The rearrangement links TRBV4-2 to TRBJ2-2; D unclear. This CDR3 has 14 residues. V was trimmed by 1 base and J by 6 bases, leaving 9 bases between them. CDR1 and CDR2 (germline): LGHNA, YNFKEQ. The CDR3 DNA is TGTGCCAGCAGCCAAGGTTTTAGGTCCGGGGAGCTGTTTTTT. This gives the protein CASSQGFRSGELFF.

This clone was detected once. CDR3 sequence reads: CASRLAGAVQNEQFF. In nucleotides, the CDR3 is TGTGCCAGCAGACTAGCGGGAGCCGTACAAAATGAGCAGTTCTTC. The J gene is TRBJ2-1, the V gene TRBV2, with 11 nucleotides matching TRBD2. The CDR3 runs to 15 residues. Losses at the gene ends were 6 bases for V and 7 bases for J; bases not matched to a gene: 8. CDR1 is SNHLY, CDR2 FYNNEI, per germline.

This chain uses TRBV6-5 with TRBJ1-1, with 7 bases aligning to TRBD1. Germline CDR1 reads MNHEY; CDR2 reads SVGAGI. The CDR3 spans 14 residues. Trimming at V came to 5 bases and at J to 1 base, leaving 4 bases not matched to a gene. CDR3 DNA: TGTGCCAGCAGTCGGACAGGCGCGAACACTGAAGCTTTCTTT. It codes for CASSRTGANTEAFF.

The V call is TRBV2, the J call TRBJ2-7; 9 positions agree with TRBD1. Losses at the gene ends were 4 bases for V and 6 bases for J; bases not matched to a gene: 13. CDR1 SNHLY and CDR2 FYNNEI come from the germline V gene. This CDR3 comprises 16 residues. Here the CDR3 DNA reads TGTGCCAGCAGTGGGTCGAACAGGGGGCTTTTCAGCGAGCAGTACTTC. This codes for CASSGSNRGLFSEQYF. Filled out from reference TRBV2 and TRBJ2-7, the complete variable domain reads EPEVTQTPSHQVTQMGQEVILRCVPISNHLYFYWYRQILGQKVEFLVSFYNNEISEKSEIFDDQFSVERPDGSNFTLKIRSTKLEDSAMYFCASSGSNRGLFSEQYFGPGTRLTVT.

The chain recombines TRBV19 with TRBJ2-7; D is perhaps TRBD1 (6 bases). CDR1 is LNHDA and CDR2 is SQIVND in the germline V gene (reference sequence). Trimming removed 7 bases at V and 0 bases at J, with 10 bases between. The CDR3 runs to 13 residues. The chain's CDR3 is CASIGDNSYEQYF. CDR3 coding DNA: TGTGCCAGTATAGGGGACAACTCCTACGAGCAGTACTTC.

This sequence joins TRBV23-1 and TRBJ1-5, with a weak D call TRBD1 (6 bases). TRBV23-1 counts as an open reading frame of uncertain function. The CDR3 extends over 20 amino acids. With 6 bases removed from V and 5 bases from J, the gap between germline ends came to 32 bases. The CDR3 nucleotides read TGCGCCAGCAGCACCATCGTTACCGGGACATTAATTGGGGAGTATCAGCCCCAGCATTTT. Its translation: CASSTIVTGTLIGEYQPQHF.